Given below is one T cell receptor beta chain in context. Its antigen remains unidentified. The sample comes from a study of cytotoxic CD8 clonotypes in ibrutinib-treated CLL. General study points: Among the clonotypes, public ones were uncommon and contracted or held stable on treatment. At progression, clonality fell back toward baseline after rising at ibrutinib response.

Method: immunoSEQ multiplex PCR; TCRdb's copy keeps in-frame clones and lacks some. Found here are 42,000 or so clones, approximately 67% of them singletons; the top ten hold 7%. Specimen: PBMCs, collected at disease progression, from a patient treated with ibrutinib. This clonotype originated in a human donor with chronic lymphocytic leukemia.

The CDR3 sequence is CASSEVSGGDTQYF. CDR3 nucleotides: TGTGCCAGCAGTGAAGTATCGGGAGGCGATACGCAGTATTTT. The chain combines TRBV6-1 with TRBJ2-3, with 7 nucleotides matching TRBD2. Looked up from germline, CDR1 is MNHNS and CDR2 is SASEGT. There are 14 residues in the CDR3. The trim removed 1 base at V and 6 bases at J, leaving 4 bases unmatched.